This T cell receptor (beta chain) was retrieved from a study of blood T cell repertoires in COVID-19. The V end was cut by 1 base, the J end by 7 bases, with 13 bases between. Per the germline V gene, CDR1 is SNHLY and CDR2 is FYNNEI. The CDR3 totals 14 residues. As processed by the authors: By means of reference gene primer amplification, nucleated cell counts were estimated. Assay used: immunoSEQ multiplex PCR; TCRdb lists only in-frame clones, some missing. V, J and clone size are taken as reported in that table, and D and trimming were inferred from the DNA itself. The sample contains about 220,000 clones, 65% to 85% of which appear only once.

The genes are TRBV2 and TRBJ1-2, with D possibly TRBD1 on 5 matching bases. The sequencing input was peripheral blood. This clonotype originated in a human donor in a cohort sampled during active COVID-19. The CDR3 sequence is CASSEEGAEGGYTF. The CDR3 DNA sequence: TGTGCCAGCAGTGAAGAAGGGGCGGAGGGTGGCTACACCTTC. Based on the CDR3 plus reference TRBV2 and TRBJ1-2, the full variable domain is EPEVTQTPSHQVTQMGQEVILRCVPISNHLYFYWYRQILGQKVEFLVSFYNNEISEKSEIFDDQFSVERPDGSNFTLKIRSTKLEDSAMYFCASSEEGAEGGYTFGSGTRLTVV.